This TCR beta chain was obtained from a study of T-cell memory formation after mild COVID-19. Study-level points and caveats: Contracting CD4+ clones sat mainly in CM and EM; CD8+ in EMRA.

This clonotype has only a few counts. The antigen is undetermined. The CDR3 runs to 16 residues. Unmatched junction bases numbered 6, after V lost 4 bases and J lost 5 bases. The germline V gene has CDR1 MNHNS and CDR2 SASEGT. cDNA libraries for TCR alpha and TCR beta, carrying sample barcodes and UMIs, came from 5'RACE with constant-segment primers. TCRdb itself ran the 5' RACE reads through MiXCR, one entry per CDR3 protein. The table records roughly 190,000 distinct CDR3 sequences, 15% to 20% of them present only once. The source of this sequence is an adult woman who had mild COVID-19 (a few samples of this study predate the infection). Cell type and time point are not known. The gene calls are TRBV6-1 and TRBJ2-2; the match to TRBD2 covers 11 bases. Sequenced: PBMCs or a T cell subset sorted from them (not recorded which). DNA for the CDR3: TGTGCCAGCAGTGTGACTAGCGGGGCGAGAACCGGGGAGCTGTTTTTT. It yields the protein CASSVTSGARTGELFF.